This TCR beta chain stems from a study of PD-1 blockade in classical Hodgkin lymphoma. Study-wide results and caveats: Patients with a complete response exhibited baseline diversity comparable to newly diagnosed patients.

Data came from immunoSEQ multiplex PCR; TCRdb stores just in-frame clones and leaves some out. The sample has about 35,000 clones; 80% to 95% are singletons. As to this clone: Its antigen is unidentified. The CDR3 does not close with the conserved phenylalanine or tryptophan, likely indicating a read error. Because the CDR3's place on the DNA is in doubt, the DNA is left out and the CDR3 is given as listed by TCRdb.

Every patient relapsed after autologous stem cell transplantation, and brentuximab vedotin exposure varied. Researchers report purifying CD4+ T cells from thawed PBMCs by magnetic negative selection. CDR1 and CDR2 (germline): MDHEN, SYDVKM. From its first to its last residue, the CDR3 has 14 amino acids. The source was CD4+ T cells from blood, collected at baseline. This receptor was obtained from a human donor with classical Hodgkin lymphoma. The J gene is TRBJ2-7, the V gene TRBV28; no check of the table's D call, TRBD1, against the DNA was made. The CDR3 sequence: CASSLRTVRGPQMD.